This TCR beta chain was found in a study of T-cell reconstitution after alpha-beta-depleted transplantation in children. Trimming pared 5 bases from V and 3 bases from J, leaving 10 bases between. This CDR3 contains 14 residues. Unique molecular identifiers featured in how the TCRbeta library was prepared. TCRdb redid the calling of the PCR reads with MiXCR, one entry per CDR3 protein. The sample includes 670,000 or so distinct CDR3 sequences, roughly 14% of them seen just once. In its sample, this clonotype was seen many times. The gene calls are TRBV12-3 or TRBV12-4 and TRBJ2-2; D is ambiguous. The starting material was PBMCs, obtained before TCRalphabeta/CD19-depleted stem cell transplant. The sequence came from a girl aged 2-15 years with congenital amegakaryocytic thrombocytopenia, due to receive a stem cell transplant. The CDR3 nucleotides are TGTGCCAGCAGTCTACCAAGTTACACCGGGGAGCTGTTTTTT. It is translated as CASSLPSYTGELFF.